This T cell receptor (beta chain) appears in the sequencing data of a study of blood T cell repertoires in COVID-19 (dated by TCRdb to 2018 to 2020). Background for the entire study: Samples covering the acute and convalescent phases of COVID-19 were provided by collaborators in the United States, Italy and Spain. The material from the prospective study consisted of cDNA or gDNA derived from T cells, B-cell-depleted T cells, or PBMCs. The dataset comprised deeply sampled blood TCRbeta repertoires from subjects exposed to, actively infected with, or recovered from COVID-19. A freely available public database, intended as a resource for researchers studying the immune response to SARS-CoV-2, is where the repertoires were released. Samples were obtained from the ongoing ImmuneRACE study (first 160 participants) and from 1,254 subjects provided by 6 global collaborators. Nearly every sample came with metadata listing a de-identified subject ID, COVID-19 status, age in years and sex. Where available, HLA class I and class II types were taken from metadata supplied by the sample provider and were not determined by assay-based typing.

On this clone: Its antigen is not yet known. The record has no base qualities; no much larger clone is one base away.

The research as a whole found: Clinical and demographic metadata were provided uncurated, with the amount varying by source and participant.

Whole blood was collected in K2EDTA tubes by collaborating institutions according to the institutions' own protocols. Collaborator samples were shipped for TCRbeta analysis as frozen whole blood, isolated PBMCs, or DNA extracted from either sample type. The CDR3 contains 14 residues, cysteine and phenylalanine counted. The entry retains the CDR3 DNA only, 42 bases that are in frame from base 1. Trimming leaves V shorter by 8 bases and J shorter by 4 bases, with the junction holding 9 bases beyond the gene matches. Reading the germline V gene (reference sequence) gives CDR1 MNHNY and CDR2 SVGAGI. TCRbeta CDR3 regions were amplified from genomic DNA using the immunoSEQ Assay, a bias-controlled multiplex PCR. The authors' analysis ran thus. Nucleated cell counts per sample were estimated from amplification of reference gene primers within the assay. To quantify the absolute abundance of each unique TCRbeta CDR3 rearrangement, sequence reads were collapsed and filtered. For each sample, productive Simpson clonality was calculated as the square root of Simpson's diversity index over productive rearrangements. TCRdb obtained this table from immuneACCESS and retained in-frame rearrangements with V and J assigned. These tables miss some clones; where compared with another copy, unresolved V genes account for less than half of the shortfall, and the remainder is unexplained. For V, J and clone size, that table is used; D and trimming come from the DNA. This sample lists about 220,000 clones; around 80% were detected once. The ten largest clones add up to 7.2% of the sample.

Sequencing used peripheral blood. This clonotype was sampled from a woman aged 70-85 years with acute or convalescent COVID-19. The sequence is built from TRBV6-6 and TRBJ1-2; TRBD1 fits 8 bases in the junction. The nucleotide sequence reads TGTGCCAGCCGACCCGGACAGGGTGCCTATGGCTACACCTTC. This yields the protein CASRPGQGAYGYTF.